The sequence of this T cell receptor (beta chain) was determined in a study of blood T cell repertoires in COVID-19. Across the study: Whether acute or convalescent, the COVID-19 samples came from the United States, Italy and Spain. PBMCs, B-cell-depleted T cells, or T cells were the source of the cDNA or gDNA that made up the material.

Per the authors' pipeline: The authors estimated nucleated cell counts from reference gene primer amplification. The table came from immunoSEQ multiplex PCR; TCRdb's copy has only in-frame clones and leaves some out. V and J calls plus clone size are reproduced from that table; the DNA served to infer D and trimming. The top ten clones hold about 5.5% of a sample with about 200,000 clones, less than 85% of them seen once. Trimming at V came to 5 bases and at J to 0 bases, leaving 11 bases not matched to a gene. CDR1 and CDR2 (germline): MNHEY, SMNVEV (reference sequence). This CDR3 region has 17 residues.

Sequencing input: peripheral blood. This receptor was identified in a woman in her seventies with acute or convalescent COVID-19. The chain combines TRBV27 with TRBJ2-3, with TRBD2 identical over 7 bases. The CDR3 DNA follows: TGTGCCAGCAGTCCCTCCCTACTAGCGCCTAGCACAGATACGCAGTATTTT. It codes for CASSPSLLAPSTDTQYF.